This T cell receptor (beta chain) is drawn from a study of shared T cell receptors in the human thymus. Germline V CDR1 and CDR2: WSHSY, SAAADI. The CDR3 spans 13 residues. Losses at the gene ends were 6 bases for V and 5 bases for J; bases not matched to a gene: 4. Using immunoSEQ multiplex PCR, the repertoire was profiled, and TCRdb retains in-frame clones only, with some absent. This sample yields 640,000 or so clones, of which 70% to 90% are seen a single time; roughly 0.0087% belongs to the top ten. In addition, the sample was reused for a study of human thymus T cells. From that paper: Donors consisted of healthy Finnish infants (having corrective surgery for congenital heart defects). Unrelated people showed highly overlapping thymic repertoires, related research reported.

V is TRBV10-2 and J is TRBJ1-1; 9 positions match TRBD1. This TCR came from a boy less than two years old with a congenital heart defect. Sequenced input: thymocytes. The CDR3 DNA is TGCGCCAGCAGGGGGACAGGGCATACTGAAGCTTTCTTT. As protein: CASRGTGHTEAFF.